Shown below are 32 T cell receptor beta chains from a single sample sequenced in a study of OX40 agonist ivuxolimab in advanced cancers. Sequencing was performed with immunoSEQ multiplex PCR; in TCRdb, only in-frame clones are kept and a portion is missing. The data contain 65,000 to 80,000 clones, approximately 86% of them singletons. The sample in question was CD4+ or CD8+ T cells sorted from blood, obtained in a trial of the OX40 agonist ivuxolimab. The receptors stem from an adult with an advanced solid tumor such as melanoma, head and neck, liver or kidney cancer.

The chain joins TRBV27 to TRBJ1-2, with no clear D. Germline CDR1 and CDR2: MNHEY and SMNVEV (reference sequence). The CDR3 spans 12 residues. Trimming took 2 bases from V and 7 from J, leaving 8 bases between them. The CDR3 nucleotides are TGTGCCAGCAGTTTAATTGGTACTGGCTACACCTTC. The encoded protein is CASSLIGTGYTF.

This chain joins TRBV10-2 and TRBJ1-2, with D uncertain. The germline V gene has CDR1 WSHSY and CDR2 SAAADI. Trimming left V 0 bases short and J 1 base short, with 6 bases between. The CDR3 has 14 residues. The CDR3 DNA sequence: TGCGCCAGCAGTGAGTCGAAAAGTAACTATGGCTACACCTTC. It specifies CASSESKSNYGYTF.

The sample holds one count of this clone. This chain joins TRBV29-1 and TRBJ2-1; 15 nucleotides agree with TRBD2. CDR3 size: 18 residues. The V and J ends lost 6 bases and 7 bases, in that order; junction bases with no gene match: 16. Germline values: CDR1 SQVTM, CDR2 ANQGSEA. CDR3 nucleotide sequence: TGCAGCGTATGGTCCCGGGACGAGGGACTAGCGGGAGGTAATGAGCAGTTCTTC. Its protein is CSVWSRDEGLAGGNEQFF.

Written as DNA, the CDR3 is TGTGCCAGCTCACCACTCGCGGGAGGATTCAACAATGAGCAGTTCTTC. Its translation is CASSPLAGGFNNEQFF. V and J are TRBV18 and TRBJ2-1; 8 bases line up with TRBD2. In germline, CDR1 is KGHSH, CDR2 LQKENI. The V gene end was trimmed by 1 base and the J gene end by 5 bases; junction bases not matched to a gene: 7. CDR3 size: 16 residues.

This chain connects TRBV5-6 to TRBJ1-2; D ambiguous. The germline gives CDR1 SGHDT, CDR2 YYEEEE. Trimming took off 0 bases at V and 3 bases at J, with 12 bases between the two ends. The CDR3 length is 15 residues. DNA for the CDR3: TGTGCCAGCAGCTTGGCCCCGAGCGGGGACTATGGCTACACCTTC. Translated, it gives CASSLAPSGDYGYTF. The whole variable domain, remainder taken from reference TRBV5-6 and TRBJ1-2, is DAGVTQSPTHLIKTRGQQVTLRCSPKSGHDTVSWYQQALGQGPQFIFQYYEEEERQRGNFPDRFSGHQFPNYSSELNVNALLLGDSALYLCASSLAPSGDYGYTFGSGTRLTVV.

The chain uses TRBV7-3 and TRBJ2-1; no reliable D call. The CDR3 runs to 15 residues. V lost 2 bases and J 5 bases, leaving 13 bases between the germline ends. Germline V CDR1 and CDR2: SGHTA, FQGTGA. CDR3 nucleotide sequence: TGTGCCAGCAGCTTAGGCCGAAACATCGACAATGAGCAGTTCTTC. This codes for CASSLGRNIDNEQFF.

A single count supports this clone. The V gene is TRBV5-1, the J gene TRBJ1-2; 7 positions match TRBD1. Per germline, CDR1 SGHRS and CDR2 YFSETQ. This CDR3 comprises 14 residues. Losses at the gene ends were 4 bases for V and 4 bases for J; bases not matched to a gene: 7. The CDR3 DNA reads TGCGCCAGCAGCGGCGGACAGGTCAGCTATGGCTACACCTTC. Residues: CASSGGQVSYGYTF.

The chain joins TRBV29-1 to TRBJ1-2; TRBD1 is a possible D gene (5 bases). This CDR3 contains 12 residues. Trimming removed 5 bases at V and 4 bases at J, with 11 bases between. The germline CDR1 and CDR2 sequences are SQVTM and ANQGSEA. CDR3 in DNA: TGCAGCGTTTCCGGGGCGAGCTATGGCTACACCTTC. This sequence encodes CSVSGASYGYTF.

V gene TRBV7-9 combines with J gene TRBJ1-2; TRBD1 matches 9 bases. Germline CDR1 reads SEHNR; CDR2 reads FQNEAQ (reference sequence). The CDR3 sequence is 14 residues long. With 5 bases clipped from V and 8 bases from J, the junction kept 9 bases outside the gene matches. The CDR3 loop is CASSKRDREDGYTF. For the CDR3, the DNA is TGTGCCAGCAGCAAAAGGGACAGGGAGGACGGCTACACCTTC. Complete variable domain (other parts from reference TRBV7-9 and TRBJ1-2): DTGVSQNPRHKITKRGQNVTFRCDPISEHNRLYWYRQTLGQGPEFLTYFQNEAQLEKSRLLSDRFSAERPKGSFSTLEIQRTEQGDSAMYLCASSKRDREDGYTFGSGTRLTVV.

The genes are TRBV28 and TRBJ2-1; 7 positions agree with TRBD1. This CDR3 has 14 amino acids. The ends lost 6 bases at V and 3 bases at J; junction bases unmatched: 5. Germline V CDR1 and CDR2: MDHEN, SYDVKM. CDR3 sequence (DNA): TGTGCCAGCAGCATTACAGGGGTCTACAATGAGCAGTTCTTC. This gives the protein CASSITGVYNEQFF. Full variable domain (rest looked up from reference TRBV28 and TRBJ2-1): DVKVTQSSRYLVKRTGEKVFLECVQDMDHENMFWYRQDPGLGLRLIYFSYDVKMKEKGDIPEGYSVSREKKERFSLILESASTNQTSMYLCASSITGVYNEQFFGPGTRLTVL.

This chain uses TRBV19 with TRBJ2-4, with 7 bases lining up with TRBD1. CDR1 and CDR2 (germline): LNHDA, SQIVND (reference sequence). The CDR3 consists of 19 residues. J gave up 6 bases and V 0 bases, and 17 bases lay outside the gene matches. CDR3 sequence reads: CASSIDPAGTARGGNIQYF. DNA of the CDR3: TGTGCCAGTAGTATAGATCCTGCCGGGACAGCGCGTGGTGGAAACATTCAGTACTTC.

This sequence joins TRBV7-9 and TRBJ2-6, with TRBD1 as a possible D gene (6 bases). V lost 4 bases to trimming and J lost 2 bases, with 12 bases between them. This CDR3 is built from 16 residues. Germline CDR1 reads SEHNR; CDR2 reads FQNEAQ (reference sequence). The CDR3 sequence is CASSYYRDPGANVLTF. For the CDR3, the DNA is TGTGCCAGCAGCTACTACAGGGACCCTGGGGCCAACGTCCTGACTTTC. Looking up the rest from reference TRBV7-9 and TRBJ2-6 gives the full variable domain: DTGVSQNPRHKITKRGQNVTFRCDPISEHNRLYWYRQTLGQGPEFLTYFQNEAQLEKSRLLSDRFSAERPKGSFSTLEIQRTEQGDSAMYLCASSYYRDPGANVLTFGAGSRLTVL.

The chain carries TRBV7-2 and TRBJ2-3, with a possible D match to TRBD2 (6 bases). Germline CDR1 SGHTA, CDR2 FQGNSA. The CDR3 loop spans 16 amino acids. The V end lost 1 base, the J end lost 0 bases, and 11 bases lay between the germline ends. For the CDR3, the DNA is TGTGCCAGCAGCTTAGGCGGGACTTTCAGCACAGATACGCAGTATTTT. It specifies CASSLGGTFSTDTQYF.

The CDR3 here is CASRELGTDTQYF. In nucleotides, the CDR3 is TGTGCCAGCAGGGAACTAGGGACAGATACGCAGTATTTT. The J gene is TRBJ2-3, the V gene TRBV5-5, with a possible D match to TRBD2 (5 bases). This CDR3 spans 13 amino acids. Deletions cut 5 bases from V and 3 bases from J, with 10 bases between. From germline, CDR1 is SGHKS and CDR2 YYEKEE (reference sequence).

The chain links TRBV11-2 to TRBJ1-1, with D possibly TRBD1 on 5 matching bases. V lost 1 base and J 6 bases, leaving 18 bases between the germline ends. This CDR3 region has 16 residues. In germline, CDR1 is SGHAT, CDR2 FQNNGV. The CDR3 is CASSLGGVLRSAEAFF. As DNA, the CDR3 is TGTGCCAGCAGCTTAGGAGGGGTCTTGAGGAGCGCTGAAGCTTTCTTT.

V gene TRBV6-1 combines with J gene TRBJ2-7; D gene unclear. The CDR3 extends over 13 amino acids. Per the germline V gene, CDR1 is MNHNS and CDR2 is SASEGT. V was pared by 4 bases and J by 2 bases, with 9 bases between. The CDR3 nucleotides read TGTGCCAGCAGTGGGGGATTGGCCTACGAGCAGTACTTC. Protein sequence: CASSGGLAYEQYF.

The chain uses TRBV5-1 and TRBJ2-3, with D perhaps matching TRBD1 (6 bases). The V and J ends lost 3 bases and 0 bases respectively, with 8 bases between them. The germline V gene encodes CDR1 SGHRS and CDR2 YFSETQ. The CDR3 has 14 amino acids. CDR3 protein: CASSSQGSTDTQYF. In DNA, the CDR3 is TGCGCCAGCAGCTCTCAGGGGAGCACAGATACGCAGTATTTT.

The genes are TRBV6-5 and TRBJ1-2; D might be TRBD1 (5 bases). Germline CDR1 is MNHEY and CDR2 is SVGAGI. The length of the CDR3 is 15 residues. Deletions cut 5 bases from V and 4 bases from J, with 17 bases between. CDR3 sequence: CASSPAGQGFYGYTF. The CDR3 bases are TGTGCCAGCAGTCCCGCGGGGCAGGGTTTCTATGGCTACACCTTC.

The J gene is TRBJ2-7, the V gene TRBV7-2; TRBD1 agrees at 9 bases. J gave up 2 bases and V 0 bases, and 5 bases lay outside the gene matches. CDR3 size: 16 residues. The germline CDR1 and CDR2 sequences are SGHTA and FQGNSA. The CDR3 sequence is CASSLAQGQGPYEQYF. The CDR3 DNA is TGTGCCAGCAGCTTAGCGCAAGGACAGGGGCCCTACGAGCAGTACTTC.

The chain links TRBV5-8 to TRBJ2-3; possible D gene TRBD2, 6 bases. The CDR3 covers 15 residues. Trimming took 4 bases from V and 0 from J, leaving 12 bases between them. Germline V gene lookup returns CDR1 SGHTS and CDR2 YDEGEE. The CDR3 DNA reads TGTGCCAGCAGCCGTAGCGGTTCTAGCACAGATACGCAGTATTTT. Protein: CASSRSGSSTDTQYF.

The CDR3: CASSLNPTSSEQYF. The DNA for the CDR3 is TGTGCCAGCAGCTTAAATCCCACTAGTTCCGAGCAGTACTTC. The chain recombines TRBV11-2 with TRBJ2-7; D possibly corresponds to TRBD2 (5 bases). Per the germline V gene, CDR1 is SGHAT and CDR2 is FQNNGV. V was clipped by 2 bases and J by 6 bases, with 14 bases between them. CDR3 length: 14 amino acids.

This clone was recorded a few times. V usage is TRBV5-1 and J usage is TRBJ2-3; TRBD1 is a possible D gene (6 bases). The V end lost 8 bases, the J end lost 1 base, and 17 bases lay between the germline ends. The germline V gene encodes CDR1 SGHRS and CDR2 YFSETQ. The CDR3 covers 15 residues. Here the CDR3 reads CASRSTGWGTDTQYF. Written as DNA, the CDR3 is TGCGCCAGTAGAAGCACAGGGTGGGGCACAGATACGCAGTATTTT.

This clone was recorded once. CDR3 DNA sequence: TGTGCCAGCAGTTTCGGACAGGGGGGAGCCTACGAGCAGTACTTC. Translated, it gives CASSFGQGGAYEQYF. The V gene is TRBV27, the J gene TRBJ2-7; TRBD1 matches at 10 bases. There are 15 residues in the CDR3. V dropped 3 bases and J dropped 2; count of bases not matched to a gene: 4. CDR1 MNHEY and CDR2 SMNVEV come from the germline V gene (reference sequence).

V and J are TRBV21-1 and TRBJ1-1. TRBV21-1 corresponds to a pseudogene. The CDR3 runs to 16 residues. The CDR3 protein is CASSSPCGFAAAEAFF. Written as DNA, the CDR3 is TGTGCCAGCAGCTCCCCCTGTGGGTTTGCGGCCGCTGAAGCTTTCTTT.

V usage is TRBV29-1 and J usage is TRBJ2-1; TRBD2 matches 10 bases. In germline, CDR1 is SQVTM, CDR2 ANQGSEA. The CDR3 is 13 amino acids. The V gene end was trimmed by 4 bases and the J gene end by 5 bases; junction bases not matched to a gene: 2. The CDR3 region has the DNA TGCAGCGTTGGTGGACTAGCGGACAATGAGCAGTTCTTC. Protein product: CSVGGLADNEQFF.

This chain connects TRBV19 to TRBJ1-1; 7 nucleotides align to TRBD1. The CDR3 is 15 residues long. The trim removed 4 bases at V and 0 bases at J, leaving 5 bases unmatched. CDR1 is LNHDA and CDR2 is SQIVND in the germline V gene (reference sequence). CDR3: CASSKDRAMNTEAFF. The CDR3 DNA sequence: TGTGCCAGTAGTAAAGACAGGGCCATGAACACTGAAGCTTTCTTT.

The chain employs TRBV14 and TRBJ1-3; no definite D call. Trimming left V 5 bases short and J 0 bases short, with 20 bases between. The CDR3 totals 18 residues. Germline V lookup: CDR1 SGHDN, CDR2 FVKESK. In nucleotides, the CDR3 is TGTGCCAGCAGCAATAGTCCGGGATACTATGTCTCTGGAAACACCATATATTTT. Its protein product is CASSNSPGYYVSGNTIYF.

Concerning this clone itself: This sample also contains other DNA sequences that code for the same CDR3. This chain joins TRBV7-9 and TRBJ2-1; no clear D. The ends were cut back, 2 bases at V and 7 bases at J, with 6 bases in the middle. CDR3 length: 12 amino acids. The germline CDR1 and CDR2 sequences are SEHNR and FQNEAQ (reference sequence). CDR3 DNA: TGTGCCAGCAGCTTAATCAGTAATGAGCAGTTCTTC. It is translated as CASSLISNEQFF.

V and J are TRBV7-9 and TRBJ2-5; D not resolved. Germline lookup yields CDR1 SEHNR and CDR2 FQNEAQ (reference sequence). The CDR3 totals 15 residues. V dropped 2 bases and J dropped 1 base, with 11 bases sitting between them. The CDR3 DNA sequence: TGTGCCAGCAGCTTAAGTTCCCGACCCCAAGAGACCCAGTACTTC. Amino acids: CASSLSSRPQETQYF.

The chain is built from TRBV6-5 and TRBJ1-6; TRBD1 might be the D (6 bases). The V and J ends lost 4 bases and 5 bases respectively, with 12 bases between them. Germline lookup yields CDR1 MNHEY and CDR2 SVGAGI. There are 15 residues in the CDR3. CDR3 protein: CASSWDTMNNSPLHF. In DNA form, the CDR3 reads TGTGCCAGCAGTTGGGACACAATGAATAATTCACCCCTCCACTTT.

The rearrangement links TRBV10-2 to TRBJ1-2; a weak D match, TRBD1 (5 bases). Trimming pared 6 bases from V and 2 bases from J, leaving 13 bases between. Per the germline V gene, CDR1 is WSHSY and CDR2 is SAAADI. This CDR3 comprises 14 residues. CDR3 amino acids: CASRLRGGNYGYTF. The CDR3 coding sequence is TGCGCCAGCAGGCTGAGGGGAGGGAACTATGGCTACACCTTC.

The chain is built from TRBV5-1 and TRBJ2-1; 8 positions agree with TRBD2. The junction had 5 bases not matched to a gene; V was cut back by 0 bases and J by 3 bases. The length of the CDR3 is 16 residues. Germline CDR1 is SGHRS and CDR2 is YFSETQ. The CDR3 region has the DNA TGCGCCAGCAGCTTGGCCGTGGCGGGAGGCTACAATGAGCAGTTCTTC. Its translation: CASSLAVAGGYNEQFF.